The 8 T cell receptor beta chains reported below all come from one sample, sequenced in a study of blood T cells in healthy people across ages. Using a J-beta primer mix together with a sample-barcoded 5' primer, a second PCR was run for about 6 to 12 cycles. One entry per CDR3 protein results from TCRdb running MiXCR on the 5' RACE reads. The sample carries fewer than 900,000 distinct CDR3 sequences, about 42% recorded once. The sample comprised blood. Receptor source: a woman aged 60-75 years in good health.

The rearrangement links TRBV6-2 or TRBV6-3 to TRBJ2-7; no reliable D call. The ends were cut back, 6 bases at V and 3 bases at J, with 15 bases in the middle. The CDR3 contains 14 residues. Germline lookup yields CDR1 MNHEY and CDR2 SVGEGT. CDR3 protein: CASRQDLPHYEQYF. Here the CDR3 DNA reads TGTGCCAGCAGGCAGGATCTACCCCACTACGAGCAGTACTTC.

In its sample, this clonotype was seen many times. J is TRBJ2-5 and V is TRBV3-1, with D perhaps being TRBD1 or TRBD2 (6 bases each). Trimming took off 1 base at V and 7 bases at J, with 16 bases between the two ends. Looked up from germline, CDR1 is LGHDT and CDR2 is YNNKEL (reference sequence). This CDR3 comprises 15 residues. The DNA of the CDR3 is TGTGCCAGCAGCCAAGGAGGAGGGGGACATTGGACCCAGTACTTC. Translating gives CASSQGGGGHWTQYF.

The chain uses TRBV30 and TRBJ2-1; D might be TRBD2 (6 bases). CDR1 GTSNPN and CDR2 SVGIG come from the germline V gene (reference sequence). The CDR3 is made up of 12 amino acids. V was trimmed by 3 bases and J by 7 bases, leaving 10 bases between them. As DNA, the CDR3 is TGTGCCTGGAGGGGGGGTGGAAATGAGCAGTTCTTC. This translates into CAWRGGGNEQFF.

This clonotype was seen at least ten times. The CDR3 DNA follows: TGCGCCAGCAGCTTGGGCCAGGGGGGACAAGAGACCCAGTACTTC. Protein sequence: CASSLGQGGQETQYF. V usage is TRBV5-1 and J usage is TRBJ2-5; a weak D match, TRBD1 (7 bases). With 0 bases removed from V and 2 bases from J, the gap between germline ends came to 11 bases. Germline V lookup: CDR1 SGHRS, CDR2 YFSETQ. This CDR3 contains 15 residues.

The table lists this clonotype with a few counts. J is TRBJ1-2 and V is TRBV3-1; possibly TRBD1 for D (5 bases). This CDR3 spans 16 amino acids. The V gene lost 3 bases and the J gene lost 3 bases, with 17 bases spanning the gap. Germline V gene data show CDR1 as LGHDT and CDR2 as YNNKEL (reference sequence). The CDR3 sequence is CASSQDPGRVHYGYTF. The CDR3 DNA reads TGTGCCAGCAGCCAGGACCCAGGGAGGGTCCACTATGGCTACACCTTC. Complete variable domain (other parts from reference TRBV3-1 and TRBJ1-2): DTAVSQTPKYLVTQMGNDKSIKCEQNLGHDTMYWYKQDSKKFLKIMFSYNNKELIINETVPNRFSPKSPDKAHLNLHINSLELGDSAVYFCASSQDPGRVHYGYTFGSGTRLTVV.

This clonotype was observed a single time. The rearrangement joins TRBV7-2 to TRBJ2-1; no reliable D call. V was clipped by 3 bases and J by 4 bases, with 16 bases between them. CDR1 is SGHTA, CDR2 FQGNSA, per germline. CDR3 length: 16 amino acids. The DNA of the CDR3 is TGTGCCAGCAGCTTGGGTATAGGCGCCCTTTACAATGAGCAGTTCTTC. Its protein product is CASSLGIGALYNEQFF.

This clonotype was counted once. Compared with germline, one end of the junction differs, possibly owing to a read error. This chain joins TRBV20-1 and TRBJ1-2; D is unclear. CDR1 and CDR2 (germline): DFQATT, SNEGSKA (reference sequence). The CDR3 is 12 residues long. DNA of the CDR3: TGCGGTGCTAGAGATGCAGGAGATGGCTACACCTTC. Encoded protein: CGARDAGDGYTF.

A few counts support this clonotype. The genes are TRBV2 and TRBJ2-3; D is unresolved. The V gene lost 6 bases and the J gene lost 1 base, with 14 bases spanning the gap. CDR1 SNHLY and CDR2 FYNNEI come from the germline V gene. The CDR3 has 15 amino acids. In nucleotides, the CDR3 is TGTGCCAGCAGAGTCGTTGGGGTCCGCACAGATACGCAGTATTTT. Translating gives CASRVVGVRTDTQYF.